A selection of T cell receptor beta chains follows, all from one sample in a study of shared clonotypes between healthy human individuals. The method was immunoSEQ multiplex PCR; TCRdb's version includes in-frame clones alone and lacks a portion of them. Of 2,500,000 or so clones listed, roughly 92% are singletons. Sequencing was carried out using naive CD4+ T cells from PBMCs. Receptor source: a man between 18 and 35 years old in good health. Some clones in this sample may be carry-over from other donors' samples. Each CDR3 is given with its conserved first and last residue. The D gene is left open where the match is weak. For some rows the clone size is stated as once, few or many, or as a class when expanded; others skip it.

V gene,D gene,clone size,J gene,CDR3 DNA,CDR3 protein
TRBV19,NA,NA,TRBJ2-1,TGTGCCAGTAGTATTTTCGGGGACGGCGCGGCGAATGAGCAGTTCTTC,CASSIFGDGAANEQFF
TRBV7-9,NA,NA,TRBJ2-5,TGTGCCAGCAGCTTATTGGGTCCCAAGCAAGAGACCCAGTACTTC,CASSLLGPKQETQYF
TRBV6-1,TRBD1,NA,TRBJ1-5,TGTGCCAGCAGTGAAGGGGCAGGGGGCATTGGCAATCAGCCCCAGCATTTT,CASSEGAGGIGNQPQHF
TRBV23-1,TRBD1,NA,TRBJ2-7,TGCGCCAGCAGTCAATCAACTTCTTTTAAGGGGGCTTACTACGAGCAGTACTTC,CASSQSTSFKGAYYEQYF
TRBV29-1,TRBD1,NA,TRBJ2-7,TGCAGCGGTCGAAAGGGGACAGGGCCCTACGAGCAGTACTTC,CSGRKGTGPYEQYF
TRBV18,TRBD2,NA,TRBJ2-2,TGTGCCAGCTCACCAAGAGCGGGGACGAACACCGGGGAGCTGTTTTTT,CASSPRAGTNTGELFF
TRBV11-1,NA,NA,TRBJ2-4,TGTGCCAGCAGCTTACCGGGGGCGGTCAAAAACATTCAGTACTTC,CASSLPGAVKNIQYF
TRBV6-1,TRBD1,NA,TRBJ1-4,TGTGCCAGCAGTGGGACAGGGGGCGCAACTAATGAAAAACTGTTTTTT,CASSGTGGATNEKLFF
TRBV18,TRBD1,NA,TRBJ1-2,TGTGCCAGCTCACCGGGACAGGGATCTAACTATGGCTACACCTTC,CASSPGQGSNYGYTF
TRBV5-1,NA,NA,TRBJ1-1,TGCGCCAGCAGCTTGGCTGGTACAGCTACTGAAGCTTTCTTT,CASSLAGTATEAFF
TRBV7-9,NA,NA,TRBJ2-7,TGTGCCAGCAGCTTAGGGGGTCGGGAGTACTTC,CASSLGGREYF
TRBV28,NA,NA,TRBJ2-1,TGTGCCAGCAGTCAAGCTGGGGGCTCCTACAATGAGCAGTTCTTC,CASSQAGGSYNEQFF
TRBV28,TRBD2,NA,TRBJ2-7,TGTGCCAGCAGTTCCGACGGGGGGACCTCCTACGAGCAGTACTTC,CASSSDGGTSYEQYF
TRBV21-1,NA,NA,TRBJ1-4,TGTGCCAGCAGCAAAGGGGACCTTCCGGAAGCGTTTTTT,CASSKGDLPEAFF
TRBV7-3,NA,NA,TRBJ2-7,TGTGCCAGCAGCTACGGGGGTCGGGACGAGCAGTACTTC,CASSYGGRDEQYF
TRBV10-1,NA,NA,TRBJ2-5,TGCGCCACGTCCCGGGACCAAGAGACCCAGTACTTC,CATSRDQETQYF
TRBV28,NA,NA,TRBJ1-1,TGTGCCAGCAGTCCCCCGGGCGGGAACACTGAAGCTTTCTTT,CASSPPGGNTEAFF
TRBV6-1,NA,NA,TRBJ1-5,TGTGCCACCTCCCCAGCCAGCAATCAGCCCCAGCATTTT,CATSPASNQPQHF
TRBV2,TRBD1,NA,TRBJ1-5,TGTGCCAGCACTCCGGGACAGGGAAATCAGCCCCAGCATTTT,CASTPGQGNQPQHF
TRBV19,NA,NA,TRBJ1-1,TGTGCCAGTAGTATAGGATACAGGGAGAACACTGAAGCTTTCTTT,CASSIGYRENTEAFF
TRBV7-6,NA,few,TRBJ1-1,TGTGCCAGCAGCTTGGGACACTCGGGTGGCGCCACTGAAGCTTTCTTT,CASSLGHSGGATEAFF
TRBV11-2,NA,once,TRBJ2-3,TGTGCCAGCAGCTTCAGGGACACCACAGATACGCAGTATTTT,CASSFRDTTDTQYF
TRBV5-1,TRBD1,NA,TRBJ1-5,TGCGCCAGCAGCGTATGGACAGGGAAGGATCAGCCCCAGCATTTT,CASSVWTGKDQPQHF
TRBV9,TRBD2,NA,TRBJ2-1,TGTGCCAGCAGCGTAGCTGGGTTGGCGGGAGGGACTTTTGAGCAGTTCTTC,CASSVAGLAGGTFEQFF
TRBV11-2,NA,NA,TRBJ2-2,NA,CASMGTLRAGELFF
TRBV28,TRBD2,NA,TRBJ2-3,TGTGCCAGCGGGACTAGCGGGAGGTTAGATACGCAGTATTTT,CASGTSGRLDTQYF
TRBV5-6,TRBD2,NA,TRBJ2-1,TGTGCCAGCAGCTTGGCCTACATGGGACTAGCGGTAAATGAGCAGTTCTTC,CASSLAYMGLAVNEQFF
TRBV30,NA,NA,TRBJ1-1,TGTGCCTGGTTACAGGCGACTGAAGCTTTCTTT,CAWLQATEAFF
TRBV29-1,NA,NA,TRBJ2-3,TGCAGCGTTGAAGGGTTTGCGAAAGCCCCAGATACGCAGTATTTT,CSVEGFAKAPDTQYF
TRBV6-6,TRBD1,few,TRBJ1-1,TGTGCCAGCAGCGGCCGCCAGGGGGAGACTGAAGCTTTCTTT,CASSGRQGETEAFF
TRBV28,TRBD1,NA,TRBJ1-2,TGTGCCAGCGGACAGGGGGCACAAGGCTACACCTTC,CASGQGAQGYTF
TRBV18,NA,NA,TRBJ2-3,TGTGCCAGCTCACCTGGGGGCGCAGATACGCAGTATTTT,CASSPGGADTQYF
TRBV18,NA,NA,TRBJ2-4,TGTGCCAGCTCACCAGGATTAGCGGTCTCGGACATTCAGTACTTC,CASSPGLAVSDIQYF
TRBV7-6,NA,NA,TRBJ2-7,TGTGCCAGCAGCTTAAACGCGGGTCCCACCGACGAGCAGTACTTC,CASSLNAGPTDEQYF
TRBV21-1,NA,NA,TRBJ2-7,TGTGCCAGCAGCAAAGGGGGCGGAAATGAGCCCTCCGAGCAGTACTTC,CASSKGGGNEPSEQYF
TRBV10-3,TRBD2,NA,TRBJ2-5,TGTGCCATCAGTGTTGGGGTTCTAGCGGGAAAAGAGACCCAGTACTTC,CAISVGVLAGKETQYF
TRBV19,TRBD1,NA,TRBJ2-1,TGTGCCAGCAGCGACAGGGCGTCCTCCTACAATGAGCAGTTCTTC,CASSDRASSYNEQFF
TRBV7-3,TRBD2,NA,TRBJ2-5,TGTGCCAGCAGCCTAAGAGGGACTAGCGGGAGGGTGGAGACCCAGTACTTC,CASSLRGTSGRVETQYF
TRBV14,NA,NA,TRBJ1-3,TGTGCCAGCAGGGGGCTAACTGGAAACACCATATATTTT,CASRGLTGNTIYF
TRBV10-1,NA,NA,TRBJ2-7,TGCGCCAGCAGTGAGTCGGGCAGGGTCAACGAGCAGTACTTC,CASSESGRVNEQYF
TRBV28,NA,few,TRBJ1-2,TGTGCCAGCAGTTCGACATTCCGAAGTAGGGGCTACACCTTC,CASSSTFRSRGYTF
TRBV7-9,NA,few,TRBJ2-2,TGTGCCAGCAGCTTAAGTACGGGCGGGGAGCTGTTTTTT,CASSLSTGGELFF
TRBV28,NA,NA,TRBJ1-4,TGTGCCAGCAGTTTTCTGGGTCAGGGCGGCTCCCCCAATGAAAAACTGTTTTTT,CASSFLGQGGSPNEKLFF
TRBV18,NA,NA,TRBJ1-1,TGTGCCAGCTCACCCGGACAGTCGGGAACCACTGAAGCTTTCTTT,CASSPGQSGTTEAFF
TRBV29-1,NA,NA,TRBJ2-5,TGCAGCGTGGCATTTGCGGAGACCCAGTACTTC,CSVAFAETQYF
TRBV21-1,NA,once,TRBJ2-7,TGTGCCAGGCTAAGGGACAGTAAGTCCCATTACGAGCAGTACTTC,CARLRDSKSHYEQYF
TRBV4-1,TRBD2,NA,TRBJ2-1,TGCGCCAGCAGCCAAGATTTACTAGCGGTATACAATGAGCAGTTCTTC,CASSQDLLAVYNEQFF
TRBV7-3,TRBD1,NA,TRBJ2-2,TGTGCCAGCAGCTTAAGACCGGGACAGGGAGTCAACACCGGGGAGCTGTTTTTT,CASSLRPGQGVNTGELFF
TRBV6-4,NA,NA,TRBJ2-7,TGTGCCAGCAGCCCTCACTTCCCCCCCTACGAGCAGTACTTC,CASSPHFPPYEQYF
TRBV28,TRBD2,NA,TRBJ2-3,TGTGCCAGCCACCCCATAATCTACCTAGCGGGAGGCACAGATACGCAGTATTTT,CASHPIIYLAGGTDTQYF
TRBV6-5,TRBD1,NA,TRBJ1-2,TGTGCCAGCAGTCGACAGGGCCCTTACTATGGCTACACCTTC,CASSRQGPYYGYTF
TRBV19,NA,NA,TRBJ2-7,TGTGCCACCTCCAGGGGGGGCTACGAGCAGTACTTC,CATSRGGYEQYF
TRBV19,TRBD1,NA,TRBJ2-7,TGTGCCAGTAGTAATGGCGGGACAGGGGGCGACGAGCAGTACTTC,CASSNGGTGGDEQYF
TRBV7-2,TRBD2,NA,TRBJ2-3,TGTGCCAGCAGCGCTTGGACTGGCCCGGGGGGAGATACGCAGTATTTT,CASSAWTGPGGDTQYF
TRBV6-5,TRBD1,NA,TRBJ1-5,TGTGCCAGCAGCCGGACAGGGGGCAATCAGCCCCAGCATTTT,CASSRTGGNQPQHF
TRBV7-6,NA,NA,TRBJ1-1,TGTGCCAGCAGCCCGGGACGGGGGGGGAACACTGAAGCTTTCTTT,CASSPGRGGNTEAFF
TRBV19,NA,NA,TRBJ1-5,TGTGCCAGTAGTATAGAGGCAGGGTATCAGCCCCAGCATTTT,CASSIEAGYQPQHF
TRBV5-1,NA,NA,TRBJ2-3,TGCGCCAGCAGCCTGGAGGGATTCACAGATACGCAGTATTTT,CASSLEGFTDTQYF